The T cell receptor beta chain under discussion was sequenced for a study of T cells in Graves' hyperthyroidism and ophthalmopathy (dated by TCRdb to between 2019 and 2020). For the study in its entirety: Peripheral blood was collected at initial diagnosis, before any treatment. TCR V-J signatures able to tell the groups apart were searched for in a discovery cohort of 100 patients, of whom 40 to 45 had Graves' ophthalmopathy and roughly 59 had stable Graves' hyperthyroidism. Whether ophthalmopathy could be predicted prospectively was tested in an independent validation cohort made up of under 20 hyperthyroidism patients plus 17 patients who later progressed to ophthalmopathy. The roughly 99 discovery patients were divided at random into training and test sets in a 7:3 ratio. Thyroid tissue and blood T-cell repertoires from more than five Graves' hyperthyroidism patients were also compared in the study. Once sampling was done, hyperthyroidism patients were given methimazole at a starting dose of 30 mg daily, whereas ophthalmopathy patients were given high-dose intravenous methylprednisolone. TCR Vbeta CDR3 sequencing of approximately 140 peripheral blood samples (more than 40 ophthalmopathy, around 80 hyperthyroidism and approximately 17 progressor patients) is reported in the paper.

This clonotype appeared many times. Its antigen target is currently unknown. No clone much larger than this one lies a single base away; base qualities are absent. The investigation overall reported the following: Most expanded thyroid clonotypes (frequency above 0.001) were also found in blood, which suggests that blood repertoires may mirror thyroid immune responses. In cross-validation, a model built on a 13 V-J signature told ophthalmopathy apart from stable hyperthyroidism with 85% to 90% sensitivity and approximately 81% specificity, and in testing the same model reached 80%/75%. In validation, progression to ophthalmopathy was predicted by the model with 70.59% sensitivity and just over 72% specificity, a median of approximately 7.1 months before onset. Sample size was not statistically predetermined, and blinding of investigators to group allocation was not performed.

TCR beta CDR3 regions were amplified from RNA transcripts. The first round of RT-PCR for the TCR CDR3 was performed with the HTBI primer set and the Qiagen OneStep RT-PCR kit. A second multiplex PCR round built the libraries, followed by size selection and purification. Libraries were sequenced paired-end with 100 bp reads on an Illumina HiSeq2000. In the paper's pipeline: SOAPnuke was used to process the raw data, removing reads that contained adapters or uncalled bases, had a mean Phred below 15, or lacked an exact match to the constant primer or identifier. COPE v1.2.5 was used to merge high-quality paired reads, and clonotypes were defined as unique nucleotide sequences. Clonotypes were aligned to IMGT TRBV, TRBD and TRBJ reference segments using MiTCR v1.1. Analysis was restricted to V-J combinations with a frequency above 0.0001, which covered over 98% of repertoires. A TCS score was defined as the ratio between F50 (clonal expansion) and ExV (chaos), using BLOSUM62-based TCRdist between CDR3 peptides within each V-J. Welch's t-statistics and random forest reduced just over 500 V-J features to 13, which were used in a naive Bayes classifier (R e1071). TCRdb reprocessing: public reads trimmed at Q25 with fastp, clones called with MiXCR, in-frame beta chains kept. One record per CDR3 amino acid sequence lists the most common genes and DNA. The V and J calls shown here were made by TCRdb, not taken from the authors' results. Recorded for this sample are approximately 400,000 distinct CDR3 sequences; about 15% of them occurred a single time. More than 9.5% of the sample belongs to the ten largest clones.

A patient counted as having stable Graves' hyperthyroidism if no progression to ophthalmopathy occurred over 18 months of follow-up. The hyperthyroidism patients were between 18 and 65 years old and newly diagnosed, with a disease duration of less than 2 months. Exclusion was applied to patients with uncontrolled infections, other autoimmune diseases, pregnancy or lactation. Clinical symptoms, serum thyroxine and TRAb, thyroid ultrasound, and orbital computed tomography formed the basis for the diagnoses. PBMCs were separated from around 9.1 ml of fresh peripheral blood using Ficoll-Paque density gradient centrifugation. Trizol reagent was used to extract total RNA, and RNA quality was then checked on an Agilent 2100 Bioanalyzer. The CDR3 numbers 15 residues from cysteine through phenylalanine. Only the CDR3 region is kept as DNA, spanning 45 bases read in frame from base 1. Trimming takes 5 bases from V and 8 bases from J, and the germline ends sit 18 bases apart. The CDR1 and CDR2 encoded by the germline V gene (reference sequence) are SEHNR and FQNEAQ.

The origin of this receptor is a woman aged 55 to 70 with Graves' hyperthyroidism. The sequenced material came from blood. The V gene is TRBV7-9 and the J gene is TRBJ1-4; TRBD1 is perhaps the D gene, given 6 matching bases. The CDR3: CASSLGGALDEKLFF. The DNA sequence follows: TGTGCCAGCAGCCTAGGGGGGGCCCTTGACGAAAAACTGTTTTTT.